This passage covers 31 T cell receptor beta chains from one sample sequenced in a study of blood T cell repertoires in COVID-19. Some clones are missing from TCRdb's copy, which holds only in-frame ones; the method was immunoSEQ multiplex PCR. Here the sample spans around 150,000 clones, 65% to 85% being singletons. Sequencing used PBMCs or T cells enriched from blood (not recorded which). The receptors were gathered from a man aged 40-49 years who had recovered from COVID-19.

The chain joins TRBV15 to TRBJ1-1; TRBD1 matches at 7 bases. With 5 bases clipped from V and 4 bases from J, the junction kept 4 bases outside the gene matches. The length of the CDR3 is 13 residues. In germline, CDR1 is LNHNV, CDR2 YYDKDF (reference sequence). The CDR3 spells CATSFYRGTEAFF. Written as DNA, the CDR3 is TGTGCCACCAGCTTCTACAGGGGCACTGAAGCTTTCTTT.

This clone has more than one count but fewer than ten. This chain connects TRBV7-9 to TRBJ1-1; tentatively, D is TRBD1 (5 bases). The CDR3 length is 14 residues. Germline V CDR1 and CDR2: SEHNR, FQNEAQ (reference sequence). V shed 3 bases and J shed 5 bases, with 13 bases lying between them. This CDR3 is CASSFGRVGTEAFF. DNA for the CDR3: TGTGCCAGCAGCTTCGGCAGGGTGGGAACTGAAGCTTTCTTT. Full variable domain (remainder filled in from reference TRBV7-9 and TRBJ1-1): DTGVSQNPRHKITKRGQNVTFRCDPISEHNRLYWYRQTLGQGPEFLTYFQNEAQLEKSRLLSDRFSAERPKGSFSTLEIQRTEQGDSAMYLCASSFGRVGTEAFFGQGTRLTVV.

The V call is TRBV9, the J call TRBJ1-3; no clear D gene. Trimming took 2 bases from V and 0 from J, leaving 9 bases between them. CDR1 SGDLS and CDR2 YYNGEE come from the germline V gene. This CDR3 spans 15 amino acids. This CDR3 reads CASSVTAGSGNTIYF. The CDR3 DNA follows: TGTGCCAGCAGCGTTACGGCAGGCTCTGGAAACACCATATATTTT.

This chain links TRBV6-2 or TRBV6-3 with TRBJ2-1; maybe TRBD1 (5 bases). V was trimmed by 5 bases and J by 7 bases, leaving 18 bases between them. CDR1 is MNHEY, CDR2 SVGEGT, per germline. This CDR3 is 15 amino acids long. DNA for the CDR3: TGTGCCAGCAGTGGCCATGGGGCGTGGGGAAATGAGCAGTTCTTC. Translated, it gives CASSGHGAWGNEQFF.

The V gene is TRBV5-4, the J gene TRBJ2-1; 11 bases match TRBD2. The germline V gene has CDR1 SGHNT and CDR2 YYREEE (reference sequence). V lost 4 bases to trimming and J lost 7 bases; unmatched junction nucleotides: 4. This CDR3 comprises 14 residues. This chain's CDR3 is CASSPTSGGNEQFF. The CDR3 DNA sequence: TGTGCCAGCAGCCCAACTAGCGGGGGAAATGAGCAGTTCTTC.

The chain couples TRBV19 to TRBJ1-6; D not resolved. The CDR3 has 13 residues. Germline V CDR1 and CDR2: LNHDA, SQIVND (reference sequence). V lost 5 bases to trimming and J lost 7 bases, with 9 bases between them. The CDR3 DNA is TGTGCCAGTAGTCCACAACAGAATTCACCCCTCCACTTT. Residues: CASSPQQNSPLHF.

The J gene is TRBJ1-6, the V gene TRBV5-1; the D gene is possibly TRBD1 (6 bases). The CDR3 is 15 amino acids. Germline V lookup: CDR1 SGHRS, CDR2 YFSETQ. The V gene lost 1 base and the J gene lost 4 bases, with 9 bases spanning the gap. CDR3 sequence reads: CASSLNGQYNSPLHF. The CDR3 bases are TGCGCCAGCAGCTTGAACGGACAGTATAATTCACCCCTCCACTTT.

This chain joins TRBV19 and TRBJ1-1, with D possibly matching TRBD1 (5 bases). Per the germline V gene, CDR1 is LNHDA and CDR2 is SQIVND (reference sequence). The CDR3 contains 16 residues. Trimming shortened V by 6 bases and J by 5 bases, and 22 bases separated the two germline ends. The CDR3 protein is CASSARISGGGTEAFF. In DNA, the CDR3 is TGTGCCAGTAGCGCCCGAATATCTGGGGGAGGTACTGAAGCTTTCTTT.

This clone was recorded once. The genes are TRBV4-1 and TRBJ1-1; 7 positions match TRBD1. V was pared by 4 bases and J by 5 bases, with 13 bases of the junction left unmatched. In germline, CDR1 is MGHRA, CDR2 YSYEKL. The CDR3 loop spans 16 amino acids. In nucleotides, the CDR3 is TGCGCCAGCAGCCCGACTCCGACAGGGAGAAGGACTGAAGCTTTCTTT. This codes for CASSPTPTGRRTEAFF.

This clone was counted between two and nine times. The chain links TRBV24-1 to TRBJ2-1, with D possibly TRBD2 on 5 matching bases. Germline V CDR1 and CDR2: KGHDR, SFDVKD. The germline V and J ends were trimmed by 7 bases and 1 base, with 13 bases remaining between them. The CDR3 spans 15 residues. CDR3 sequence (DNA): TGTGCCACCAGCGACGCGGACTCTTCCTACAATGAGCAGTTCTTC. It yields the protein CATSDADSSYNEQFF.

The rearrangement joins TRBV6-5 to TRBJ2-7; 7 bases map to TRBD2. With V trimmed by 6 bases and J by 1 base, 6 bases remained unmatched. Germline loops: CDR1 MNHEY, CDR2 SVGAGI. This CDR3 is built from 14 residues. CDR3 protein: CASRGGEGSYEQYF. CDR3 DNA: TGTGCCAGCAGGGGAGGGGAAGGGTCCTACGAGCAGTACTTC.

CDR3 in DNA: TGTGCCAGCAGTGTTGGACAGGGGGCTGTCTACACCTTC. As protein: CASSVGQGAVYTF. The genes are TRBV25-1 and TRBJ1-2, with 11 bases that match TRBD1. Trimming at V came to 4 bases and at J to 10 bases, leaving 5 bases not matched to a gene. Germline V gene sequence: CDR1 MGHDK, CDR2 SYGVNS. This CDR3 spans 13 amino acids.

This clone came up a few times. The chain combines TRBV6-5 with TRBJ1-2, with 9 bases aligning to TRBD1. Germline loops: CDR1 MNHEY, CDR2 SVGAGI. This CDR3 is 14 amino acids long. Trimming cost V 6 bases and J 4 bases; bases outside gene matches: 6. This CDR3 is CASRTGGSRYGYTF. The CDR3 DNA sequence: TGTGCCAGCAGAACAGGGGGCTCCCGCTATGGCTACACCTTC.

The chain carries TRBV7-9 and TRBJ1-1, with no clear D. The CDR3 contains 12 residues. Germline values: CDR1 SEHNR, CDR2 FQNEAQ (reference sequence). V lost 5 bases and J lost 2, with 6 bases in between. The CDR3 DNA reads TGTGCCAGCAGCCCCACAAACACTGAAGCTTTCTTT. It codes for CASSPTNTEAFF. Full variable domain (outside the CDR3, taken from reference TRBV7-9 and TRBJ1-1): DTGVSQNPRHKITKRGQNVTFRCDPISEHNRLYWYRQTLGQGPEFLTYFQNEAQLEKSRLLSDRFSAERPKGSFSTLEIQRTEQGDSAMYLCASSPTNTEAFFGQGTRLTVV.

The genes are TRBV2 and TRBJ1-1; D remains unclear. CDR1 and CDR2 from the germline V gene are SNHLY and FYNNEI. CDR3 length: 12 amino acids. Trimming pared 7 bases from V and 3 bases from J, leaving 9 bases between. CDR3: CASKRRDTEAFF. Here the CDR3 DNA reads TGTGCCAGCAAAAGGAGAGACACTGAAGCTTTCTTT.

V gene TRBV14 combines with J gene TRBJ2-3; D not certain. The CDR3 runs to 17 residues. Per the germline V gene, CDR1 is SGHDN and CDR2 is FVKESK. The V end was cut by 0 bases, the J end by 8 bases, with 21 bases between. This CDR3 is CASSQDSGPLTPTTQYF. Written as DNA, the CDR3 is TGTGCCAGCAGCCAAGATTCTGGCCCTCTCACCCCCACTACGCAGTATTTT.

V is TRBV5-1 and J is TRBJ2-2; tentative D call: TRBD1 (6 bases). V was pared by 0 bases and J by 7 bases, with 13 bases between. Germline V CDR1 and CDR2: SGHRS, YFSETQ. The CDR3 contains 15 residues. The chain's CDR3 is CASSLGQGSIGELFF. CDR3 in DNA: TGCGCCAGCAGCTTGGGGCAGGGGTCCATCGGGGAGCTGTTTTTT.

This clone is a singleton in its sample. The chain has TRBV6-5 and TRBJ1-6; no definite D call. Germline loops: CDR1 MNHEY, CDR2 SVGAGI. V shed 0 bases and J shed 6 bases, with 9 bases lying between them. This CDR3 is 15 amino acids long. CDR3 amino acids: CASSYSIMANSPLHF. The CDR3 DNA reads TGTGCCAGCAGTTACTCGATAATGGCTAATTCACCCCTCCACTTT.

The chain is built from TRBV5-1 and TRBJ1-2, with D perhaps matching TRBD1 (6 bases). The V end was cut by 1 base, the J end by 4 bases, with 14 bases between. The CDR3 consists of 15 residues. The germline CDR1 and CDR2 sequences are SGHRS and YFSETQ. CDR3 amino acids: CASSLMDRGSYGYTF. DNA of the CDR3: TGCGCCAGCAGCTTGATGGACAGAGGGTCCTATGGCTACACCTTC.

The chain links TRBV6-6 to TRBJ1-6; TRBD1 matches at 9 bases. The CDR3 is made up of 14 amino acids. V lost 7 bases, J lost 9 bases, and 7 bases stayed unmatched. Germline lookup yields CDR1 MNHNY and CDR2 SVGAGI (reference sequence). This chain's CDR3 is CASIQGQGISPLHF. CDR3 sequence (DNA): TGTGCCAGCATTCAAGGACAGGGGATTTCACCCCTCCACTTT.

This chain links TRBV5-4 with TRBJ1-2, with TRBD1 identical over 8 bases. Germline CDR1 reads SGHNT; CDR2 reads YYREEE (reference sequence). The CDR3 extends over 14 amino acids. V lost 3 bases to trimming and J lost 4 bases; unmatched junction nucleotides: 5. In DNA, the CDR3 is TGTGCCAGCAGCTCAGCAGACAGGGGCTATGGCTACACCTTC. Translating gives CASSSADRGYGYTF.

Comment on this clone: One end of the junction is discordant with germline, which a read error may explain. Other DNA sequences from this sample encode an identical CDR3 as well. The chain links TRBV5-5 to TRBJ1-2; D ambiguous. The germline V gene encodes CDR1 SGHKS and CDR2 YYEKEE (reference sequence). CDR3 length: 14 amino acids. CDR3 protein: CASSLAQTNYGYTF. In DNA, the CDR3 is TGTGCCAGCAGCTTGGCACAGACTAACTATGGCTACACCTTT.

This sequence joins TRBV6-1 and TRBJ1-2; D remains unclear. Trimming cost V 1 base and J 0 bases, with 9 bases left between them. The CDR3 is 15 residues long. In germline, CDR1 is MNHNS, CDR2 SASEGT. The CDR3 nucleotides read TGTGCCAGCAGTGAAGGTGACTTCGCTAACTATGGCTACACCTTC. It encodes CASSEGDFANYGYTF.

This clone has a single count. CDR3 sequence (DNA): TGTGCCAGCAGCTTTCAGGGCGGTAATTCACCCCTCCACTTT. Its protein product is CASSFQGGNSPLHF. This chain connects TRBV11-2 to TRBJ1-6; tentatively, D is TRBD1 (5 bases). The germline V gene encodes CDR1 SGHAT and CDR2 FQNNGV. V shed 3 bases and J shed 6 bases, with 9 bases lying between them. The CDR3 is 14 residues long.

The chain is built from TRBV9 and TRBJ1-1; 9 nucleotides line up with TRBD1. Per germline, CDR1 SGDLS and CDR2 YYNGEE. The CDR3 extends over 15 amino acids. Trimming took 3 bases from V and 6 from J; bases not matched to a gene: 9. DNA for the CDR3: TGTGCCAGCAGCGCCAGGACAGGGGTCGGTTCTGAAGCTTTCTTT. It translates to CASSARTGVGSEAFF.

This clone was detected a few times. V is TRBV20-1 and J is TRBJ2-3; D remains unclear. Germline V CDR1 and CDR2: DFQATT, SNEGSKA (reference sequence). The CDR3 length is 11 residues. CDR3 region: CSWSDTDTQYF. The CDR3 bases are TGCAGCTGGAGTGACACAGATACGCAGTATTTT.

CDR3 loop: CASSDGVANTEAFF. The CDR3 DNA sequence: TGTGCCAGCAGTGACGGGGTTGCAAACACTGAAGCTTTCTTT. The chain employs TRBV2 and TRBJ1-1; no firm D call. Trimming took 3 bases from V and 2 from J, leaving 10 bases between them. CDR1 is SNHLY and CDR2 is FYNNEI in the germline V gene. The CDR3 has 14 residues.

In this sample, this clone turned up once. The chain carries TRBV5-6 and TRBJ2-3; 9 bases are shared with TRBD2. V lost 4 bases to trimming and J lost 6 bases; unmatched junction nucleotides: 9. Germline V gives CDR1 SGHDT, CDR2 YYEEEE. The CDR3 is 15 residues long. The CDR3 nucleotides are TGTGCCAGCAGCCGCCTAGCGGGGCCAGGGGATACGCAGTATTTT. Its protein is CASSRLAGPGDTQYF.

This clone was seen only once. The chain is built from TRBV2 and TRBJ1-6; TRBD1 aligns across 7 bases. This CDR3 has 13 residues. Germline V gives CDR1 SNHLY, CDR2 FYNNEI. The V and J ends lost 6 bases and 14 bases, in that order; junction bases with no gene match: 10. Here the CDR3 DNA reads TGTGCCAGCAGAACAGGGGACCCCCTCACCCTCCACTTT. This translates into CASRTGDPLTLHF.

The CDR3 nucleotides read TGTGCCAGCAGCTTGGCCCAGGGATTTGGCTACACCTTC. Protein: CASSLAQGFGYTF. This chain joins TRBV5-6 and TRBJ1-2; weak D call: TRBD1 (5 bases). CDR3 length: 13 residues. CDR1 is SGHDT, CDR2 YYEEEE, per germline. Trimming removed 0 bases at V and 7 bases at J, with 10 bases between.

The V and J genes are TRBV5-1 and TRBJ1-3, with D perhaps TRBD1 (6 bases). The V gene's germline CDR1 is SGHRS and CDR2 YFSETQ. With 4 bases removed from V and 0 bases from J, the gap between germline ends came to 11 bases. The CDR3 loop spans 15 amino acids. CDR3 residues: CASSAYRDSGNTIYF. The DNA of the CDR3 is TGCGCCAGCAGCGCCTACAGGGACTCTGGAAACACCATATATTTT.